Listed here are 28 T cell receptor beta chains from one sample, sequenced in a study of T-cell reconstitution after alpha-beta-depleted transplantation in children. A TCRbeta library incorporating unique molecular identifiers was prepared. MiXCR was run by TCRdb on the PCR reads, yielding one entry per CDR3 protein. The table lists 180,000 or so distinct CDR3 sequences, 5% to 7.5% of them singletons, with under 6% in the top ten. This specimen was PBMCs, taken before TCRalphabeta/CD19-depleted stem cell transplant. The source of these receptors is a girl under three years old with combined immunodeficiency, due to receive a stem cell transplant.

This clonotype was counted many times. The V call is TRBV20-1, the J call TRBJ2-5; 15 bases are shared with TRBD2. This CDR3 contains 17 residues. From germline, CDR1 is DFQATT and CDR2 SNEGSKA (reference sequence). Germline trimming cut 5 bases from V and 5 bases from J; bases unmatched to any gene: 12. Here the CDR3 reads CSAWTSGRGGWTETQYF. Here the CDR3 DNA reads TGCAGTGCTTGGACTAGCGGGAGGGGAGGTTGGACGGAGACCCAGTACTTC.

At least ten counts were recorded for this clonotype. CDR3 sequence: CASSGTGGRREQFF. CDR3 in DNA: TGTGCCAGCAGTGGGACAGGGGGTCGACGTGAGCAGTTCTTC. The V and J genes are TRBV13 and TRBJ2-1; 11 bases are shared with TRBD1. Germline CDR1 and CDR2: PRHDT and FYEKMQ (reference sequence). Losses at the gene ends were 6 bases for V and 9 bases for J; bases not matched to a gene: 7. This CDR3 spans 14 amino acids.

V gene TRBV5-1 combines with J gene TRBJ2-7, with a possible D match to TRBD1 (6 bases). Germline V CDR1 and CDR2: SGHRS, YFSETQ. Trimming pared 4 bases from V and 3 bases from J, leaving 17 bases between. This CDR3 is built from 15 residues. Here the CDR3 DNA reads TGCGCCAGCAGCCCGGTGGCGGACAGCCGCTACGAGCAGTACTTC. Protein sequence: CASSPVADSRYEQYF.

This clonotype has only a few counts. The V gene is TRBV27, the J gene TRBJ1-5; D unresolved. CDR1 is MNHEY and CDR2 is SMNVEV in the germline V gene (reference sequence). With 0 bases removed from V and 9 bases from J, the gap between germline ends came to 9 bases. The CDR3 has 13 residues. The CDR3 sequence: CASSLSFTRPQHF. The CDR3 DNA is TGTGCCAGCAGTTTATCGTTTACCCGGCCCCAGCATTTT.

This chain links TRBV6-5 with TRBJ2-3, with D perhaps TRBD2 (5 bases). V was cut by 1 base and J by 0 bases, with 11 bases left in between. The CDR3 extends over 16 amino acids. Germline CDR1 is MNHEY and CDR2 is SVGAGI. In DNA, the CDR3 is TGTGCCAGCAGTTACTGGGGAGTACCGAGCACAGATACGCAGTATTTT. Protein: CASSYWGVPSTDTQYF.

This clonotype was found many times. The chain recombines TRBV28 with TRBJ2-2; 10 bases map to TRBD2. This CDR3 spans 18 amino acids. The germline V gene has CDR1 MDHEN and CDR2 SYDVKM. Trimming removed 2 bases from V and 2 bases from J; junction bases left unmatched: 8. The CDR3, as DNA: TGTGCCAGCAGTTTACCGTCAGCGGGAGGGCTAAACACCGGGGAGCTGTTTTTT. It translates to CASSLPSAGGLNTGELFF.

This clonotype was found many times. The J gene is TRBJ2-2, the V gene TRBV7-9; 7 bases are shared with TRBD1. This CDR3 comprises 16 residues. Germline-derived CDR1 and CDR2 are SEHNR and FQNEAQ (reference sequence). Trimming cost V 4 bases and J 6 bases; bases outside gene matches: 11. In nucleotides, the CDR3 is TGTGCCAGCAGCTCATCACAGGGGATTGTCTCCGGGGAGCTGTTTTTT. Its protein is CASSSSQGIVSGELFF.

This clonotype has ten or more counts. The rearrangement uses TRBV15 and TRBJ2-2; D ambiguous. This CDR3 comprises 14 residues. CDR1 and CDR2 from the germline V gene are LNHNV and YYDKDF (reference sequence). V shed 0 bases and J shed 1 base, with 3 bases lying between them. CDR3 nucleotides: TGTGCCACCAGCAGAGAATGGAACACCGGGGAGCTGTTTTTT. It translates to CATSREWNTGELFF.

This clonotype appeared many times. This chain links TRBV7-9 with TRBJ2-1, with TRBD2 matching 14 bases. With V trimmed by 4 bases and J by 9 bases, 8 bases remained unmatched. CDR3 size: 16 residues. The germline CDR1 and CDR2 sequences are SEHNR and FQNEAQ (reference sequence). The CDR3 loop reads CASSSGTSGSWVEQFF. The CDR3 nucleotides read TGTGCCAGCAGCTCAGGGACTAGCGGGAGTTGGGTTGAGCAGTTCTTC.

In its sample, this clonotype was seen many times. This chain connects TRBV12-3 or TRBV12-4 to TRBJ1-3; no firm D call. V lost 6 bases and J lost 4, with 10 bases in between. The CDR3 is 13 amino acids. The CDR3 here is CASSRDLGNTIYF. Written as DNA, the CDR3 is TGTGCCAGCAGCCGGGATCTCGGAAACACCATATATTTT.

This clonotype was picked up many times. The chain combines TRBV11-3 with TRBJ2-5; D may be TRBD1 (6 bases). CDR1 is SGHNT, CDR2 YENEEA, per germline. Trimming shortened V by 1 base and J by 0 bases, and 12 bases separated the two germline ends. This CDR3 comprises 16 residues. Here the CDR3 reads CASSLGGRRYQETQYF. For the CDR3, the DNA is TGTGCCAGCAGCTTAGGGGGGCGTCGGTACCAAGAGACCCAGTACTTC.

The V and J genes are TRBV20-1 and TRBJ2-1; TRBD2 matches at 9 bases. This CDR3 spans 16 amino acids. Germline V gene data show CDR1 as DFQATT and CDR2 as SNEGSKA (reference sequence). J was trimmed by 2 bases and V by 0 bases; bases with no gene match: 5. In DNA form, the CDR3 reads TGCAGTGCTAGAGATCGGGCGGGGGGGACCTACAATGAGCAGTTCTTC. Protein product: CSARDRAGGTYNEQFF.

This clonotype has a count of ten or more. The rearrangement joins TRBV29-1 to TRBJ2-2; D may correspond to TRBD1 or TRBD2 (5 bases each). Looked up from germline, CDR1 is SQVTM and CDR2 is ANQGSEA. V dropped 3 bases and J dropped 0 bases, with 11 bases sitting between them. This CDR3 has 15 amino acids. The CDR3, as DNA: TGCAGCGTTGACGAGGTGGGGGCGAACACCGGGGAGCTGTTTTTT. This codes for CSVDEVGANTGELFF.

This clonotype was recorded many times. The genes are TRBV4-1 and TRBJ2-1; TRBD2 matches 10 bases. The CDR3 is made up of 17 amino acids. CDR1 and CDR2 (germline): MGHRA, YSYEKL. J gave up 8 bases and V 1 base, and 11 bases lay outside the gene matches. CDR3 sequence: CASSQGVQRGGRDEQFF. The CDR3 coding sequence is TGCGCCAGCAGCCAAGGAGTCCAGCGGGGGGGAAGGGATGAGCAGTTCTTC.

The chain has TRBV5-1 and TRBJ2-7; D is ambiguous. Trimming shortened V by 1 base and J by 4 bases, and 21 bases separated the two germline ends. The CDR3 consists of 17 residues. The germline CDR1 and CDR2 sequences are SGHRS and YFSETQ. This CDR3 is CASSLLGSLAMAYEQYF. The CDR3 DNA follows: TGCGCCAGCAGCTTGCTCGGGTCGTTGGCCATGGCTTACGAGCAGTACTTC.

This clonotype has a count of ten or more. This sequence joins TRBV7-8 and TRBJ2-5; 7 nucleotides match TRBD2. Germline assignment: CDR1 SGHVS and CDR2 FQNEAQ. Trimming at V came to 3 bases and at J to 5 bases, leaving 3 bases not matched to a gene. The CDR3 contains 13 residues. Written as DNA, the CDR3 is TGTGCCAGCAGCTTGACTAGCTGGGAGACCCAGTACTTC. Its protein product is CASSLTSWETQYF.

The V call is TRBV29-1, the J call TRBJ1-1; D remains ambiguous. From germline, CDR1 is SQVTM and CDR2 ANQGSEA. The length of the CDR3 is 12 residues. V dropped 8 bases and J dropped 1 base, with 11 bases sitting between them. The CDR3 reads CSSLSGNTEAFF. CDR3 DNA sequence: TGCAGCTCTCTTAGCGGGAACACTGAAGCTTTCTTT.

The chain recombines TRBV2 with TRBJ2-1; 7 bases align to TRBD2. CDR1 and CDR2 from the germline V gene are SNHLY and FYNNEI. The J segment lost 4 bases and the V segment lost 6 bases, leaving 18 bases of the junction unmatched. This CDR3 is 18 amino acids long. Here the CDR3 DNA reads TGTGCCAGCAGCACCCCGGGTGGGGGGGAGGGAGTTTACAATGAGCAGTTCTTC. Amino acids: CASSTPGGGEGVYNEQFF.

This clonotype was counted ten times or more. As DNA, the CDR3 is TGCGCCAGCAGCCAAGATCTTGGGGGGGCCCCCAATGAGCAGTTCTTC. It specifies CASSQDLGGAPNEQFF. The chain links TRBV4-3 to TRBJ2-1; perhaps TRBD2 as D (7 bases). The V gene's germline CDR1 is LGHNA and CDR2 YSLEER. Trimming removed 0 bases from V and 6 bases from J, with 15 bases in between. This CDR3 region has 16 residues.

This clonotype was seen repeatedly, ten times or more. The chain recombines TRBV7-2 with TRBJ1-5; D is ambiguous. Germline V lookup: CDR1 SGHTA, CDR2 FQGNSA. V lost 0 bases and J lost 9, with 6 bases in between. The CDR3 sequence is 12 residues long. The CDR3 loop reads CASSLAPGPQHF. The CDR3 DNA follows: TGTGCCAGCAGCTTAGCGCCCGGGCCCCAGCATTTT.

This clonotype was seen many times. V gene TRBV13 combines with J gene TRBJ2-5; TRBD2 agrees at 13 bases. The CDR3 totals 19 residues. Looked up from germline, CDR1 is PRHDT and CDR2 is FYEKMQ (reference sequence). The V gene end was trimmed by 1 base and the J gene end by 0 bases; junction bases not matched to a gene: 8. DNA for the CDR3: TGTGCCAGCAGCTTAGCCGGGACTAGCGGGATAGGGTACCAAGAGACCCAGTACTTC. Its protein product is CASSLAGTSGIGYQETQYF.

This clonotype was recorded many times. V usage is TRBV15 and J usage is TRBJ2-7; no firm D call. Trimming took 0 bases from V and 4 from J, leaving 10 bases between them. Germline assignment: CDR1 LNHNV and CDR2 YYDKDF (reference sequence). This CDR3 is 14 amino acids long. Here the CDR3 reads CATSRESLSYEQYF. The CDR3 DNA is TGTGCCACCAGCAGAGAATCCCTCAGTTACGAGCAGTACTTC.

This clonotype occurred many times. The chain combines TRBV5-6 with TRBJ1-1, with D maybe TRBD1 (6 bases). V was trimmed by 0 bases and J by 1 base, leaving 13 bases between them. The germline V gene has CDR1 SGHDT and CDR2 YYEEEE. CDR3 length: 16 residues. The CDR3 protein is CASSLDLGGANTEAFF. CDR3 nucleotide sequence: TGTGCCAGCAGCTTGGATTTGGGGGGCGCGAACACTGAAGCTTTCTTT.

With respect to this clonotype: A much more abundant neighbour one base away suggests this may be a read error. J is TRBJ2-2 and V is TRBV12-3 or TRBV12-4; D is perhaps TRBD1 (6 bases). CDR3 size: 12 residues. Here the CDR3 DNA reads TGTACCAGCACCTGGGGGCCCGGGGAGCTGTTTTTT. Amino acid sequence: CTSTWGPGELFF.

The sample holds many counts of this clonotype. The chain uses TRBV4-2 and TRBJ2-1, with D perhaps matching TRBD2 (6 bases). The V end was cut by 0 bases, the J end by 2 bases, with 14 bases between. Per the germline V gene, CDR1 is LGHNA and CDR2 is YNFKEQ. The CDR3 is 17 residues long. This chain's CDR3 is CASSQEYRRGPYNEQFF. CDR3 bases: TGTGCCAGCAGCCAAGAATATCGGCGGGGACCCTACAATGAGCAGTTCTTC.

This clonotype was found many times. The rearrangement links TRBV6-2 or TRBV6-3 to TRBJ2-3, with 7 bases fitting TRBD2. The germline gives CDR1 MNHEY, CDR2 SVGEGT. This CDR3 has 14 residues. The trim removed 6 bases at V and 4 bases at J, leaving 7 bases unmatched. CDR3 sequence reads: CASRSLTSPDTQYF. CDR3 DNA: TGTGCCAGCAGATCCCTGACTAGCCCAGATACGCAGTATTTT.

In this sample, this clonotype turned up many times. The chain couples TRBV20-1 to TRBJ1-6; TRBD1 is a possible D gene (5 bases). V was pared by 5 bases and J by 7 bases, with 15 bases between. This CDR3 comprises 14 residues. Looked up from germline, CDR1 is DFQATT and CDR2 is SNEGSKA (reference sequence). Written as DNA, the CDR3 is TGCAGTGCTGCCCTGGGACGGGGAAATTCACCCCTCCACTTT. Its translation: CSAALGRGNSPLHF.

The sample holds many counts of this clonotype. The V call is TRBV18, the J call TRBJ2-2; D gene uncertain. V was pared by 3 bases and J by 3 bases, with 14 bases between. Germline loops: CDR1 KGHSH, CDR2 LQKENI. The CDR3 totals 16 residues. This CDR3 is CASSPTASGYTGELFF. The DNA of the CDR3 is TGTGCCAGCTCACCGACCGCGTCCGGGTACACCGGGGAGCTGTTTTTT.